The present TCR beta chain was sequenced within a study of blood T cell repertoires in COVID-19. In the study overall: Researchers got acute and convalescent COVID-19 samples from the United States, Italy and Spain. Sources were T cells, B-cell-depleted T cells, or PBMCs; the material itself was cDNA or gDNA.

Original analysis: Amplification of reference gene primers was used by the study to estimate nucleated cell counts. Some clones are missing from TCRdb's copy, which holds only in-frame ones; the method was immunoSEQ multiplex PCR. V, J and clone size derive from that table, while D and trimming were established from the DNA sequence. There are under 250,000 clones in the sample; roughly nine tenths occur only once, and around 1.2% lies in the top ten. The CDR3 is 15 residues long. J gave up 3 bases and V 4 bases, and 9 bases lay outside the gene matches. Germline V CDR1 and CDR2: SGHRS, YFSETQ. The V call is TRBV5-1, the J call TRBJ2-7; 8 bases are a match to TRBD1. Specimen: peripheral blood. The origin of this receptor is a man between 25 and 39 years old with acute or convalescent COVID-19. The CDR3 nucleotides are TGCGCCAGCAGCCTGGGACAGGCGGAGAACTACGAGCAGTACTTC. Its protein is CASSLGQAENYEQYF.